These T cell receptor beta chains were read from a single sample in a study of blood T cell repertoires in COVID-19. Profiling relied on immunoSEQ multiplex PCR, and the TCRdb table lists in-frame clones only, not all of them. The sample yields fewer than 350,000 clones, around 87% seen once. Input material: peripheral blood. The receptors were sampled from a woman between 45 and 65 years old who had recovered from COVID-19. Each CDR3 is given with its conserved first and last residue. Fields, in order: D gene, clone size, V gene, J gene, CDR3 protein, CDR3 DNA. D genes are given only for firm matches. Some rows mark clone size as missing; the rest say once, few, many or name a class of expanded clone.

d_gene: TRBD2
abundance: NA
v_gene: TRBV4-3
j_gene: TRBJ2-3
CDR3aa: CASSQDGTSGGGFTDTQYF
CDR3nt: TGCGCCAGCAGCCAAGATGGGACTAGCGGGGGGGGTTTCACAGATACGCAGTATTTT

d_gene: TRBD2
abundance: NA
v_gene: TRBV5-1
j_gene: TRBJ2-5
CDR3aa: CASSLAVGSSGGPETQYF
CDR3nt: TGCGCCAGCAGCTTGGCGGTGGGGAGCAGCGGGGGGCCAGAGACCCAGTACTTC

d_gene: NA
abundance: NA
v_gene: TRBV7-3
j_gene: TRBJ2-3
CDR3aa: CASSLRLGGDTQYF
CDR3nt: TGTGCCAGCAGCCTCCGGTTGGGGGGTGATACGCAGTATTTT

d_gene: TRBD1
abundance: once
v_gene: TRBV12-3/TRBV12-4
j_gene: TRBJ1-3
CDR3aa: CASRRTGADTIYF
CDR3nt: TGTGCCAGCAGACGGACAGGGGCGGACACCATATATTTT

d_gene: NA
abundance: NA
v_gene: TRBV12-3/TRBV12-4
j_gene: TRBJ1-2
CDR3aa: CASSHFNGYTF
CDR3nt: TGTGCCAGCAGCCATTTCAATGGCTACACCTTC

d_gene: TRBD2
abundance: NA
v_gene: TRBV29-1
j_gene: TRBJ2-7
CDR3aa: CSVEGASGSSYEQYF
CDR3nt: TGCAGCGTTGAAGGCGCTAGCGGGAGCTCCTACGAGCAGTACTTC

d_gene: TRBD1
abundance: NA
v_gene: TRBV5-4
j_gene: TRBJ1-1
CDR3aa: CASSLGQGEAFF
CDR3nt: TGTGCCAGCAGCTTGGGACAGGGTGAAGCTTTCTTT

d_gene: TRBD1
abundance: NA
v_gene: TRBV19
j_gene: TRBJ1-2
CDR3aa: CASSIGGQGQGYTF
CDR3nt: TGTGCCAGTAGTATAGGCGGACAGGGTCAAGGCTACACCTTC

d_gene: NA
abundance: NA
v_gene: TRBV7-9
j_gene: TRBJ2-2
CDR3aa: CASSLAIFGVGFTGELFF
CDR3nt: TGTGCCAGCAGCTTAGCGATTTTCGGTGTCGGGTTCACCGGGGAGCTGTTTTTT

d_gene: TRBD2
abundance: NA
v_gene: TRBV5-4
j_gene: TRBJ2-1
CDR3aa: CASSSSGSGYYEQFF
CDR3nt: TGTGCCAGCAGTTCCAGCGGGAGTGGATACTATGAGCAGTTCTTC

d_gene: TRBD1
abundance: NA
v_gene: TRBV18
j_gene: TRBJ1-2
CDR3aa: CASSPISGQGVYGYTF
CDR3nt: TGTGCCAGCTCACCAATCTCGGGACAGGGGGTCTATGGCTACACCTTC

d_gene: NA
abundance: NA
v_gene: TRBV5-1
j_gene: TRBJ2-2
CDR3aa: CASSPGAGRGTTGELFF
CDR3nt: TGCGCCAGCAGCCCGGGAGCGGGTCGGGGGACCACCGGGGAGCTGTTTTTT

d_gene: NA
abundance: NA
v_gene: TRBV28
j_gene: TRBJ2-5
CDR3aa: CASSLYREETQYF
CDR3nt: TGTGCCAGCAGTTTATACAGGGAAGAGACCCAGTACTTC

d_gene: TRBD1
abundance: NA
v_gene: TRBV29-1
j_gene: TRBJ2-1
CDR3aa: CSVEDRGGSEQFF
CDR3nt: TGCAGCGTTGAAGATAGAGGGGGCAGTGAGCAGTTCTTC

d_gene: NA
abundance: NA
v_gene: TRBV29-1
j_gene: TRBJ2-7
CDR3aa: CSVGRGHEQYF
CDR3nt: TGCAGCGTAGGCAGGGGCCACGAGCAGTACTTC

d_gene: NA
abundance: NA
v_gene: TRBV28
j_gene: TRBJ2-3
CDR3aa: CASTSPGTDTQYF
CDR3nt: TGTGCCAGCACCTCCCCGGGGACAGATACGCAGTATTTT

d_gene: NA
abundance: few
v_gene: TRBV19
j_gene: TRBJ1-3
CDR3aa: CASTEGVNSGNTIYF
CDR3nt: TGTGCCAGTACTGAGGGGGTCAACTCTGGAAACACCATATATTTT

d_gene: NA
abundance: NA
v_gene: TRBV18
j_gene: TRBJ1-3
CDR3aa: CASSPGGDSGNTIYF
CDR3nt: TGTGCCAGCTCACCGGGAGGGGACTCTGGAAACACCATATATTTT

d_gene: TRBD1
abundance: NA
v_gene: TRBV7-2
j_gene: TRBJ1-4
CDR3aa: CASSYGTGSEKLFF
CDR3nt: TGTGCCAGCAGCTACGGGACAGGGAGCGAAAAACTGTTTTTT

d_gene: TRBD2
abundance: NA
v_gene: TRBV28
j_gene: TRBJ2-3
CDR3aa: CASSSGTSGRFVDTQYF
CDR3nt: TGTGCCAGCAGTTCAGGGACTAGCGGGAGGTTCGTAGATACGCAGTATTTT

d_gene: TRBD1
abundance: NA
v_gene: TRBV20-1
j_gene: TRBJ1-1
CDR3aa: CSATDRVKRVNAFF
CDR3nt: TGCAGTGCTACTGACAGGGTGAAACGTGTGAATGCTTTCTTT

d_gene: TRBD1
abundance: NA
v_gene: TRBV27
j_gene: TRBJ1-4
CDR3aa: CASSSKQGASEKLFF
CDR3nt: TGTGCCAGCAGTTCTAAACAGGGGGCGAGCGAAAAACTGTTTTTT

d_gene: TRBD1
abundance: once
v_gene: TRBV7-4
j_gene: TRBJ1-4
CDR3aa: CASDFLDRDNEKLFF
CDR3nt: TGTGCCAGCGACTTTTTGGACAGGGATAATGAAAAACTGTTTTTT

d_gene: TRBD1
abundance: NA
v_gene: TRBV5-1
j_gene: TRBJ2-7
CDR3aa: CASSLTGTGEQYVLSYEQYF
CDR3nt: TGCGCCAGCAGCCTGACCGGGACAGGGGAACAATATGTGTTGTCCTACGAGCAGTACTTC

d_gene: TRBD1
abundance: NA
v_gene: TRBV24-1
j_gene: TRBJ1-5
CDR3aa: CATGQGASQPQHF
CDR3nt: TGTGCCACTGGACAGGGGGCAAGTCAGCCCCAGCATTTT

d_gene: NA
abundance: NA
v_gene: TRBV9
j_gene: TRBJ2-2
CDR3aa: CASSAQGNTGELFF
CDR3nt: TGTGCCAGCAGCGCACAGGGAAACACCGGGGAGCTGTTTTTT

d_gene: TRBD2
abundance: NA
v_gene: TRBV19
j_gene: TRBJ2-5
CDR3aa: CASKVGSGRETQYF
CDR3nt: TGTGCCAGTAAGGTCGGTAGCGGGAGAGAGACCCAGTACTTC

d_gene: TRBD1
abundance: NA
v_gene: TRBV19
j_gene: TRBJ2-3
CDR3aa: CATSGTGGKNTQYF
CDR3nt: TGTGCCACGTCCGGGACAGGGGGCAAAAATACGCAGTATTTT

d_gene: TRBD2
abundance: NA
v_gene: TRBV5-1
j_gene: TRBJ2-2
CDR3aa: CASSLAVTSGRVTGELFF
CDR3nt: TGCGCCAGCAGCTTGGCGGTGACTAGCGGGAGAGTCACCGGGGAGCTGTTTTTT

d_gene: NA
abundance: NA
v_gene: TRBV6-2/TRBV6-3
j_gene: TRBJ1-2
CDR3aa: CASSYSAGGNGYTF
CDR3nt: TGTGCCAGCAGTTACTCGGCGGGGGGTAACGGCTACACCTTC